What follows are 27 T cell receptor beta chains derived from one specimen sequenced in a study of cytomegalovirus exposure and HLA in healthy donors. The study ran its PCR with 60 Vbeta and 13 Jbeta primers. The method was immunoSEQ multiplex PCR; TCRdb's version includes in-frame clones alone and lacks a portion of them. The data show about 180,000 clones, around 77% seen once. The sequencing sample was made of PBMCs. The receptor set was obtained from a man between 60 and 75 years old in good health and CMV-seronegative.

The chain couples TRBV11-2 to TRBJ2-2; possibly TRBD1 for D (7 bases). The V gene's germline CDR1 is SGHAT and CDR2 FQNNGV. Trimming stripped 5 bases from V and 6 bases from J, with 13 bases between. The CDR3 has 14 amino acids. The CDR3 DNA reads TGTGCCAGCAGCCTAAGCAGGGGGGCCGGGGAGCTGTTTTTT. Protein sequence: CASSLSRGAGELFF.

This clone was detected many times. This sequence joins TRBV7-2 and TRBJ1-3; weak D call: TRBD1 (5 bases). This CDR3 spans 14 amino acids. Germline values: CDR1 SGHTA, CDR2 FQGNSA. Trimming shortened V by 2 bases and J by 4 bases, and 9 bases separated the two germline ends. DNA for the CDR3: TGTGCCAGCAGCTTACAGGGAGGAGGAAACACCATATATTTT. Protein sequence: CASSLQGGGNTIYF.

The chain employs TRBV19 and TRBJ1-5; the D gene is possibly TRBD1 (6 bases). CDR3 length: 16 amino acids. V lost 8 bases, J lost 7 bases, and 24 bases lay in between. Germline V lookup: CDR1 LNHDA, CDR2 SQIVND (reference sequence). CDR3 residues: CASLSGGAGARQPQHF. In nucleotides, the CDR3 is TGTGCCAGTCTGTCTGGAGGTGCGGGGGCCCGGCAGCCCCAGCATTTT. The whole variable domain, filled in from reference TRBV19 and TRBJ1-5, reads DGGITQSPKYLFRKEGQNVTLSCEQNLNHDAMYWYRQDPGQGLRLIYYSQIVNDFQKGDIAEGYSVSREKKESFPLTVTSAQKNPTAFYLCASLSGGAGARQPQHFGDGTRLSIL.

This clone was seen once. The chain employs TRBV18 and TRBJ2-1, with 10 nucleotides matching TRBD2. This CDR3 comprises 17 residues. Germline-derived CDR1 and CDR2 are KGHSH and LQKENI. With V trimmed by 3 bases and J by 6 bases, 11 bases remained unmatched. CDR3 sequence reads: CASSPAPSGSHRNEQFF. The CDR3 nucleotides read TGTGCCAGCTCACCGGCGCCTAGCGGGAGTCACCGCAATGAGCAGTTCTTC.

This clone was picked up a small number of times. V usage is TRBV7-2 and J usage is TRBJ2-5; 8 bases line up with TRBD1. V dropped 3 bases and J dropped 5; count of bases not matched to a gene: 5. Per the germline V gene, CDR1 is SGHTA and CDR2 is FQGNSA. The CDR3 sequence is 14 residues long. CDR3 coding DNA: TGTGCCAGCAGCTTGTCAGGGGGCGATGAGACCCAGTACTTC. Translated, it gives CASSLSGGDETQYF.

This chain connects TRBV29-1 to TRBJ2-1; 11 bases fit TRBD1. The CDR3 contains 15 residues. The V segment lost 0 bases and the J segment 10 bases; nucleotides outside the gene matches: 8. Per germline, CDR1 SQVTM and CDR2 ANQGSEA. The DNA of the CDR3 is TGCAGCGTTGAAGATAGGGGACAGGGGGTCTGGGAGCAGTTCTTC. Amino acid sequence: CSVEDRGQGVWEQFF.

This clone was detected only once. The CDR3 region is CAWSGTGGEKLFF. The DNA of the CDR3 is TGTGCCTGGAGCGGGACAGGGGGCGAAAAACTGTTTTTT. V gene TRBV30 combines with J gene TRBJ1-4, with 12 bases fitting TRBD1. With 3 bases clipped from V and 8 bases from J, the junction kept 1 base outside the gene matches. This CDR3 has 13 amino acids. Germline V lookup: CDR1 GTSNPN, CDR2 SVGIG (reference sequence).

The chain links TRBV4-1 to TRBJ2-1, with 7 bases fitting TRBD2. V was pared by 0 bases and J by 8 bases, with 4 bases of the junction left unmatched. The germline gives CDR1 MGHRA, CDR2 YSYEKL. The CDR3 sequence is 14 residues long. The CDR3, as DNA: TGCGCCAGCAGCCAAGATTCGGGGAGGGATGAGCAGTTCTTC. It translates to CASSQDSGRDEQFF.

V gene TRBV7-2 combines with J gene TRBJ2-1; 7 positions match TRBD2. V shed 0 bases and J 6 bases; nucleotides not matched to a gene: 5. The CDR3 totals 15 residues. Germline V lookup: CDR1 SGHTA, CDR2 FQGNSA. The CDR3 DNA sequence: TGTGCCAGCAGCTTAGCGGGAGGGCCGGGCAATGAGCAGTTCTTC. It encodes CASSLAGGPGNEQFF.

V usage is TRBV6-1 and J usage is TRBJ1-3, with D uncertain. Per the germline V gene, CDR1 is MNHNS and CDR2 is SASEGT. CDR3 length: 18 amino acids. V gave up 1 base and J gave up 0 bases, with 16 bases separating them. In DNA, the CDR3 is TGTGCCAGCAGTGAAGGTTTCGGGCGGGTCTCCTCTGGAAACACCATATATTTT. Translated: CASSEGFGRVSSGNTIYF.

The chain joins TRBV7-2 to TRBJ2-3; 11 bases are shared with TRBD2. CDR3 length: 17 amino acids. The V gene end was trimmed by 6 bases and the J gene end by 12 bases; junction bases not matched to a gene: 20. CDR1 and CDR2 from the germline V gene are SGHTA and FQGNSA. CDR3 DNA: TGTGCCAGCAGTCGTACACTAGCGGGAGTTACTTCACCTCACCAGTATTTT. This codes for CASSRTLAGVTSPHQYF. Variable domain in full (rest from reference TRBV7-2 and TRBJ2-3): GAGVSQSPSNKVTEKGKDVELRCDPISGHTALYWYRQSLGQGLEFLIYFQGNSAPDKSGLPSDRFSAERTGGSVSTLTIQRTQQEDSAVYLCASSRTLAGVTSPHQYFGPGTRLTVL.

Remarks on this clone: At one end, the junction sequence differs from germline, possibly due to a read error. The genes are TRBV5-1 and TRBJ1-2, with a tentative D call TRBD1 (5 bases). The CDR3 is 16 residues long. Germline values: CDR1 SGHRS, CDR2 YFSETQ. CDR3: CASGAAATGLVNGYPF. For the CDR3, the DNA is TGCGCCAGCGGTGCCGCAGCCACAGGATTGGTGAATGGCTACCCCTTC. The full variable domain, completed using reference TRBV5-1 and TRBJ1-2, is KAGVTQTPRYLIKTRGQQVTLSCSPISGHRSVSWYQQTPGQGLQFLFEYFSETQRNKGNFPGRFSGRQFSNSRSEMNVSTLELGDSALYLCASGAAATGLVNGYPFGSGTRLTVV.

V usage is TRBV7-3 and J usage is TRBJ2-2, with 10 bases that match TRBD1. Germline CDR1 reads SGHTA; CDR2 reads FQGTGA. CDR3 length equals 18 residues. J lost 3 bases, V lost 5 bases, and 12 bases had no gene match. The CDR3 protein is CASSPHATGTGDTGELFF. DNA for the CDR3: TGTGCCAGCAGCCCACACGCAACCGGGACAGGGGACACCGGGGAGCTGTTTTTT.

The chain is built from TRBV5-1 and TRBJ1-2; D may be TRBD1 (5 bases). This CDR3 has 16 residues. Germline V gene sequence: CDR1 SGHRS, CDR2 YFSETQ. Trimming took 7 bases from V and 3 from J, leaving 22 bases between them. In DNA form, the CDR3 reads TGCGCCAGCTCTAAATCCGGGACTACCGCCGACTATGGCTACACCTTC. It codes for CASSKSGTTADYGYTF.

This clone was counted once. The genes are TRBV7-9 and TRBJ2-7; 8 nucleotides match TRBD1. Germline CDR1 reads SEHNR; CDR2 reads FQNEAQ (reference sequence). V gave up 5 bases and J gave up 4 bases; unmatched junction bases: 7. This CDR3 is built from 14 residues. Here the CDR3 reads CASSGRTGLYEQYF. DNA of the CDR3: TGTGCCAGCAGCGGCAGGACAGGGTTATACGAGCAGTACTTC.

This clone was seen just once. V usage is TRBV28 and J usage is TRBJ1-4, with 9 bases identical to TRBD1. The CDR3 is 17 residues long. CDR1 is MDHEN and CDR2 is SYDVKM in the germline V gene. V lost 6 bases, J lost 5 bases, and 13 bases stayed unmatched. The chain's CDR3 is CASRPWGQGASNEKLFF. CDR3 coding DNA: TGTGCCAGCAGACCCTGGGGACAGGGAGCCTCAAATGAAAAACTGTTTTTT.

This clone was seen only once. The chain is built from TRBV28 and TRBJ1-2, with unresolved D. The CDR3 covers 15 residues. V was clipped by 5 bases and J by 4 bases, with 17 bases between them. Germline V CDR1 and CDR2: MDHEN, SYDVKM. The CDR3 nucleotides are TGTGCCAGCAGTCCACAAGGACGACGGGGCTATGGCTACACCTTC. Encoded protein: CASSPQGRRGYGYTF.

This rearrangement joins TRBV6-1 to TRBJ1-1; no clear D gene. Germline assignment: CDR1 MNHNS and CDR2 SASEGT. The CDR3 sequence is 15 residues long. Trimming stripped 0 bases from V and 1 base from J, with 9 bases between. The CDR3 sequence: CASSEAAGRNTEAFF. CDR3 nucleotide sequence: TGTGCCAGCAGTGAAGCGGCAGGTAGGAACACTGAAGCTTTCTTT.

In DNA, the CDR3 is TGCGCCAGCTTGGAGGGCTACGAGCAGTACTTC. It encodes CASLEGYEQYF. The chain recombines TRBV23-1 with TRBJ2-7; maybe TRBD2 (6 bases). TRBV23-1 is labeled an ORF, and its function is uncertain. The CDR3 loop spans 11 amino acids. V was shortened by 8 bases and J by 3 bases, with 8 bases between the two germline ends.

The rearrangement uses TRBV11-2 and TRBJ1-1; no clear D. Germline CDR1 SGHAT, CDR2 FQNNGV. The CDR3 is 13 amino acids. V was shortened by 5 bases and J by 1 base, with 8 bases between the two germline ends. Here the CDR3 reads CASSQQQNTEAFF. The CDR3 DNA follows: TGTGCCAGCAGCCAACAGCAGAACACTGAAGCTTTCTTT.

V usage is TRBV28 and J usage is TRBJ2-1; 12 positions match TRBD2. Trimming at V came to 10 bases and at J to 6 bases, leaving 4 bases not matched to a gene. In germline, CDR1 is MDHEN, CDR2 SYDVKM. The CDR3 covers 13 residues. As DNA, the CDR3 is TGTGCCACCGGACTAGCGGGAACCAATGAGCAGTTCTTC. Translation gives CATGLAGTNEQFF.

The chain links TRBV6-5 to TRBJ2-3, with TRBD1 as a possible D gene (6 bases). Trimming took 6 bases from V and 4 from J, leaving 17 bases between them. The length of the CDR3 is 15 residues. Germline V gene data show CDR1 as MNHEY and CDR2 as SVGAGI. The CDR3 nucleotides read TGTGCCAGCAGGCCCGGGACACTCTTTGCAGATACGCAGTATTTT. Translation gives CASRPGTLFADTQYF.

The V call is TRBV7-2, the J call TRBJ2-5; possibly TRBD1 for D (5 bases). There are 12 residues in the CDR3. Trimming cost V 5 bases and J 5 bases, with 9 bases left between them. From germline, CDR1 is SGHTA and CDR2 FQGNSA. The CDR3 loop is CASSPPGETQYF. For the CDR3, the DNA is TGTGCCAGCAGCCCTCCAGGGGAGACCCAGTACTTC.

This chain joins TRBV19 and TRBJ2-7; the D gene is possibly TRBD1 (8 bases). Germline V lookup: CDR1 LNHDA, CDR2 SQIVND (reference sequence). Trimming shortened V by 7 bases and J by 3 bases, and 22 bases separated the two germline ends. The CDR3 totals 16 residues. The CDR3 DNA sequence: TGTGCCAGTACCGCCTCAGGACAGGGAGGGGGCTACGAGCAGTACTTC. Amino acids: CASTASGQGGGYEQYF.

This clone was recorded once. CDR3 in DNA: TGTGCCAGCAGCCAAGGAGGGCGGACTGAAGCTTTCTTT. Amino acid sequence: CASSQGGRTEAFF. This chain uses TRBV14 with TRBJ1-1, with D uncertain. The CDR3 runs 13 residues. Trimming shortened V by 1 base and J by 5 bases, and 8 bases separated the two germline ends. Germline CDR1 SGHDN, CDR2 FVKESK. Drawing the rest from reference TRBV14 and TRBJ1-1, the complete variable domain is EAGVTQFPSHSVIEKGQTVTLRCDPISGHDNLYWYRRVMGKEIKFLLHFVKESKQDESGMPNNRFLAERTGGTYSTLKVQPAELEDSGVYFCASSQGGRTEAFFGQGTRLTVV.

This chain joins TRBV5-5 and TRBJ1-2; possible D gene TRBD1, 5 bases. This CDR3 is built from 14 residues. Germline-derived CDR1 and CDR2 are SGHKS and YYEKEE (reference sequence). Trimming removed 0 bases at V and 10 bases at J, with 16 bases between. The CDR3 region is CASSLVARDRYYTF. The CDR3 DNA is TGTGCCAGCAGCTTGGTCGCTCGAGACAGATACTACACCTTC.

This clone is a singleton in its sample. The gene calls are TRBV5-1 and TRBJ2-7, with a weak D call TRBD1 (5 bases). Trimming removed 1 base from V and 6 bases from J, with 17 bases in between. This CDR3 comprises 15 residues. The germline CDR1 and CDR2 sequences are SGHRS and YFSETQ. For the CDR3, the DNA is TGCGCCAGCAGCTTGACCACTCAAGGGGTAGGCGAGCAGTACTTC. Its translation is CASSLTTQGVGEQYF.